This T cell receptor beta chain stems from a study of cytomegalovirus exposure and HLA in healthy donors (dated by TCRdb to 2016 to 2017). Some background on the complete study: An earlier analysis of several hundred of the donors reported approximately 280 Gb of sequence data and 117 million unique TCR beta sequences obtained from about 179 million T cells. Using immunosequencing, the study profiled T cell repertoires from fewer than 850 subjects and related those repertoires to cytomegalovirus serostatus. Genome-wide SNP genotypes for about 65% of the 666 donors were used in a later genetic analysis, which treated that subset as a discovery cohort. A few DR-DQ haplotypes were handled as single units for association and clustering because linkage in the cohort was strong. HLA typing covered class I and class II loci at four-digit resolution. Typing coverage varied by locus: 629-630 donors for A, B, C, DRB1 and DQB1; approximately 500 for DQA1; around 570 for DPA1; fewer than 480 for DPB1. In a later analysis, previously published TCR beta repertoires from fewer than 750 donors were re-analyzed and high-resolution HLA genotyping was added so that TCR occurrence patterns could be studied. Among roughly 400 genotyped donors of the cohort, an average of approximately 220,000 unique TCR beta nucleotide sequences was sequenced per donor, of which about 19% were non-productive. To predict cytomegalovirus infection status, the study brought together high-throughput TCR immunosequencing, statistical association of individual TCRs with disease status, and machine learning. Alongside the repertoire data, information on donor age, sex, ethnicity and CMV serostatus was compiled. Along with the approximately 650-subject first cohort, a separate validation cohort of over a hundred different subjects was used. Around 330 gigabases of sequencing data and roughly 80 million unique TCR sequences made up an early release that covered 500 to 700 HLA-typed donors. The later analysis used no new phenotypic data to find candidate immune exposures, relying instead on TCR beta sequences and their occurrence across donors. The aim of the study was to test whether cataloging public T cell receptors could identify signatures of past pathogen exposure. To decide whether each TCR beta V gene segment behaved as functional or pseudogenic, an earlier analysis of fewer than 750 of the donors relied on high-throughput TCR beta sequencing. Among the approximately 420 genotyped donors, approximately 82% belonged to the genetic ancestry cluster associated with self-reported Caucasian donors. Every repertoire in the discovery cohort had been generated on one and the same sequencing platform.

Counted from cysteine to phenylalanine, this CDR3 has 16 amino acids. The kept DNA is CDR3 alone, 48 bases in frame from the first base. Compared with germline, V lacks 0 bases and J lacks 10 bases; bases without a gene match: 12. CDR1 and CDR2 are drawn from the germline V gene: SGHTA, FQGTGA. Study-wide conclusions, independent of this receptor: Immune exposure information for the cohort was limited to CMV serostatus. The presence/absence analyses assumed that sequencing depth was roughly uniform across donors, and that assumption may not be true. In a later analysis, around 15,000 TCR beta sequences were associated with specific HLA alleles at a false discovery rate of 0.05. In a later analysis, most CMV-associated TCR beta chains were found to appear HLA-restricted, with HLA associations seemingly driven largely by CMV exposure. The study listed approximately 150 TCR beta chains as associated with cytomegalovirus. An association between a missense DCLRE1C variant and V-gene and J-gene trimming of TCR beta chains was found in a later genetic analysis and replicated in an independent cohort. Strong co-occurrence of HLA alleles, especially DR and DQ, made assigning TCR associations to individual alleles difficult. According to the authors, the approach could potentially be generalized to other disease states and immunological phenotypes. About 17 rarely observed V segments, including chromosome 9 orphons, were excluded from the earlier analysis of a few hundred of the donors because counts were too low. A later analysis found that HLA-associated TCR beta chains were more clonally expanded and had lower generation probabilities than equally common non-associated chains. Most TCR sequences were seen in very few donors, while some public TCRs were found in many individuals. In a later analysis, the rate of TCR association differed among HLA loci, with DRB1 alleles having the most associated TCRs and HLA-C alleles having the fewest. A few of the identified cytomegalovirus-associated TCR beta chains were confirmed in vitro to be specific for cytomegalovirus antigens. A further reported finding was that TCR beta sequences accurately predicted the HLA-A and HLA-B alleles for most subjects in the first cohort. In this cohort, only TCR beta chains were sequenced, and detectable features were limited by the absence of alpha or paired-chain data. Some IMGT-functional V segments, including TRBV6-2 and TRBV6-3, could not be told apart with the 87-base-pair reads, so those segments were excluded. The sequencing pipeline was judged likely to have produced a cluster of highly shared sequence variants as a technical artifact. In a later analysis, several top co-occurrence clusters were reported to appear linked to parvovirus B19, influenza, CMV and Epstein-Barr virus. The classifier was reported to diagnose cytomegalovirus status with high specificity and sensitivity in both the original cohort and the validation cohort. In an earlier analysis of 450 to 750 of the donors, most TCR beta V segments appeared in productive rearrangements about 87% or about 30% of the time, broadly matching IMGT annotations. Compared with the approximately 600-donor mean, donors in an Asian-associated ancestry cluster had fewer N-insertions in productive TCRs, according to a later genetic analysis. Because HLA typing was missing for some donors at each locus, association tests included only the typed subset. Correlated functional status among segregating V segments might reflect linkage disequilibrium, but an unknown experimental factor could not be ruled out.

In total, roughly 670 healthy bone marrow donors made up the cohort. At the time of sampling, every cohort member was nominally healthy, though immune exposures that went unrecorded were likely present. The donor tested CMV seronegative, placing the donor among the 352 seronegative members of the cohort. A peripheral blood sample was collected from each donor, and TCR beta sequencing was performed on peripheral blood mononuclear cells. The Qiagen DNeasy Blood Extraction Kit was used to extract genomic DNA from the blood cell samples. For this clone: The target of this receptor is not known.

Libraries were made using the immunoSEQ multiplex PCR assay. The multiplex PCR relied on a mix of 60 forward primers for TCR Vbeta segments and 13 reverse primers for TCR Jbeta segments. A multiplex PCR assay on genomic DNA amplified the CDR3 region of rearranged TCR beta genes. The amplified TCR beta libraries were sequenced on the Illumina HiSeq System as 87-base-pair reads. Concerning the study's data processing: A later analysis tallied around 87 million unique TCR beta chains across the approximately 670 repertoires, and roughly 11 million of those chains were shared by two or more donors. Raw reads were error-corrected and collapsed into unique sequences by a nearest-neighbor algorithm in which closely related sequences were merged to remove PCR and sequencing errors. To assign V, D and J gene segments, CDR3 sequences were aligned to IMGT reference sequences. For a sequence to be retained, at least a six-nucleotide match to both a V gene segment and a J gene segment was required. A rearrangement was called productive if the CDR3 had no stop codons and remained in frame with V and J, and every other rearrangement was called non-productive. Following IMGT convention, CDR3 was defined as the stretch from the second conserved V-encoded cysteine up to the conserved J-encoded phenylalanine. The earlier analysis of around 640 of the donors excluded sequences that lacked an unambiguous match to a single V gene segment. An earlier analysis of just under 600 of the donors called V segments functional above 56.7% productive rearrangements and segregating when the between-donor standard deviation exceeded 5%. A statistical classification framework was built for diagnosing cytomegalovirus status from the catalog of TCR beta chain sequences. V and J gene assignment, in a later analysis, came from comparing TCR nucleotide sequences with IMGT/GENE-DB human TR gene sequences. Using the TCRdist pipeline, a later analysis assigned CDR3 sequences along with most-parsimonious VDJ recombination scenarios. In a later analysis, every TCR beta chain was defined by the combination of its CDR3 amino acid sequence and its V-gene family, and reads without a unique V-gene family were dropped. A later analysis removed 592 highly shared, low-generation-probability nucleotide sequences to deal with suspected cross-contamination and a sequencing artifact. For each public chain, a later analysis derived a clonal expansion index from normalized ranks of inferred template counts within each repertoire. In a later analysis, generation probabilities were computed with a VDJ recombination model fitted to out-of-frame rearrangements, and the resulting probabilities were checked against IGoR. A later analysis scored TCR-TCR, TCR-HLA and TCR-CMV co-occurrence with hypergeometric tests, applying a repertoire-size bias correction to TCR pairs. False discovery rates were estimated in a later analysis by permuting HLA or CMV assignments 20 times. In a later analysis, co-occurring TCRs were grouped using DBSCAN, and TCRdist sequence similarity was added for clustering within HLA-allele-positive subsets. Co-occurrence clustering excluded repertoires with fewer than 30,000 or more than 120,000 public chains, plus five with anomalous nucleotide sharing. Imported from immuneACCESS, the table was reduced by TCRdb to in-frame sequences with V and J called. These copies leave out some clones; in studies compared against another copy, an unresolved V gene accounts for under half, and the cause of the remainder is not known. V and J calls and clone size are those listed in that table; D and trimming were worked out from the DNA. In this sample's table one finds around 150,000 clones. The ten largest clones represent 1.3% of the sample.

This TCR came from a woman aged 55-75 years in good health and CMV-seronegative. The sequence joins TRBV7-3 to TRBJ2-1; 7 bases in between match TRBD2. Sequenced: PBMCs. The DNA is as follows: TGTGCCAGCAGCTTAACGACGGAGCGGGGAAGGGACGAGCAGTTCTTC. The encoded protein is CASSLTTERGRDEQFF. Reference TRBV7-3 and TRBJ2-1 proteins supply the regions before and after the CDR3; the full variable domain is: GAGVSQTPSNKVTEKGKYVELRCDPISGHTALYWYRQSLGQGPEFLIYFQGTGAADDSGLPNDRFFAVRPEGSVSTLKIQRTERGDSAVYLCASSLTTERGRDEQFFGPGTRLTVL.